The 8 T cell receptor beta chains given below trace back to one sample, sequenced in a study of T cell responses to AZD1222 COVID-19 vaccine. TCRdb keeps only in-frame clones here, not all; method: immunoSEQ multiplex PCR. The sample carries roughly 120,000 clones, 70% to 90% recorded once. The sample in question was peripheral blood, obtained on day 0 of MenACWY control vaccination. The source of these receptors is an adult in good health.

The chain is built from TRBV2 and TRBJ2-6, with unresolved D. Germline V lookup: CDR1 SNHLY, CDR2 FYNNEI. The V and J ends lost 3 bases and 3 bases respectively, with 9 bases between them. CDR3 length equals 15 residues. The CDR3: CASSDFPNGANVLTF. The CDR3, as DNA: TGTGCCAGCAGTGACTTTCCCAATGGGGCCAACGTCCTGACTTTC. Full variable domain (outside the CDR3, taken from reference TRBV2 and TRBJ2-6): EPEVTQTPSHQVTQMGQEVILRCVPISNHLYFYWYRQILGQKVEFLVSFYNNEISEKSEIFDDQFSVERPDGSNFTLKIRSTKLEDSAMYFCASSDFPNGANVLTFGAGSRLTVL.

This chain connects TRBV6-1 to TRBJ2-3, with D maybe TRBD2 (5 bases). V lost 2 bases and J 2 bases, leaving 20 bases between the germline ends. CDR1 is MNHNS, CDR2 SASEGT, per germline. The CDR3 is 18 residues long. The CDR3, as DNA: TGTGCCAGCAGTGAAAGGGTCCTGGCGAGGACTCACACAGATACGCAGTATTTT. Translated, it gives CASSERVLARTHTDTQYF.

This chain joins TRBV27 and TRBJ1-4, with 10 bases fitting TRBD1. V shed 3 bases, J shed 2 bases, and the junction held 3 bases outside the gene matches. Germline V gene data show CDR1 as MNHEY and CDR2 as SMNVEV (reference sequence). This CDR3 comprises 16 residues. CDR3 coding DNA: TGTGCCAGCAGTTTGGGACAGGGGCTGACTAATGAAAAACTGTTTTTT. Its translation: CASSLGQGLTNEKLFF.

The V call is TRBV29-1, the J call TRBJ2-5; D is uncertain. CDR1 SQVTM and CDR2 ANQGSEA come from the germline V gene. V was shortened by 4 bases and J by 0 bases, with 18 bases between the two germline ends. The CDR3 totals 16 residues. The CDR3 spells CSVALRNYQNQETQYF. Written as DNA, the CDR3 is TGCAGCGTTGCGCTAAGGAACTACCAAAACCAAGAGACCCAGTACTTC.

CDR3 nucleotide sequence: TGTGCCAGCACACAACGGGGGGGATCCTACGAGCAGTACTTC. Protein sequence: CASTQRGGSYEQYF. V usage is TRBV7-2 and J usage is TRBJ2-7; 8 positions agree with TRBD2. Germline-derived CDR1 and CDR2 are SGHTA and FQGNSA. J gave up 1 base and V 7 bases, and 6 bases lay outside the gene matches. The CDR3 loop spans 14 amino acids.

This rearrangement joins TRBV4-1 to TRBJ1-4; weak D call: TRBD1 (5 bases). Germline values: CDR1 MGHRA, CDR2 YSYEKL. The length of the CDR3 is 19 residues. Trimming took 2 bases from V and 0 from J, leaving 19 bases between them. CDR3 loop: CASSQLRTRGDTTNEKLFF. As DNA, the CDR3 is TGCGCCAGCAGCCAATTACGAACTCGGGGGGATACAACTAATGAAAAACTGTTTTTT.

The chain employs TRBV4-1 and TRBJ2-6, with 11 bases identical to TRBD1. V gave up 0 bases and J gave up 1 base; unmatched junction bases: 2. Germline CDR1 MGHRA, CDR2 YSYEKL. This CDR3 region has 18 residues. CDR3 region: CASSQEGQGVSGANVLTF. CDR3 nucleotide sequence: TGCGCCAGCAGCCAAGAGGGACAGGGGGTTTCTGGGGCCAACGTCCTGACTTTC.

The J gene is TRBJ2-3, the V gene TRBV6-5, with D possibly matching TRBD2 (6 bases). Per the germline V gene, CDR1 is MNHEY and CDR2 is SVGAGI. V lost 5 bases and J 6 bases, leaving 18 bases between the germline ends. The CDR3 totals 15 residues. The CDR3 loop reads CASSQTSAMVDTQYF. Here the CDR3 DNA reads TGTGCCAGCAGTCAGACTAGTGCTATGGTTGATACGCAGTATTTT.